The sequence of this T cell receptor beta chain was determined in a study of metastatic and nonmetastatic thyroid tumors (dated by TCRdb to the early 2020s). Context from the whole study: Repertoires were compared across peripheral blood and tumor or nodule tissue samples from malignant and benign thyroid patients. Study-wide findings and limitations: In both blood and tumor samples, malignant tumors were reported to have significantly higher TCR beta diversity than benign nodules.

This clone was observed many times. What antigen it recognizes has not been identified. No much larger clone exists at a distance of one base, and base qualities are not known. No treatment had been received by any patient before thyroid surgery. Patient clinical samples collected from the early 2010s to the late 2010s were retrospectively analysed using T-cell receptor beta sequencing. The library came from PCR. The reads were generated on an Illumina HiSeq 4000. High-throughput sequencing was used to profile the TCR beta-chain CDR3 region of each patient. The study's processing was this. Drawing on CDR3 differences between clinicopathological groups, the researchers built a classifier meant to tell apart patients with distant-metastatic papillary thyroid cancer. Repertoire diversity was assessed with the Shannon index, and tumor-blood repertoire similarity with the Morisita-Horn index. The public sequencing data were trimmed at Q25 with fastp and processed into clonotypes with MiXCR by TCRdb, which kept only in-frame beta chains. V and J calls and clone size were set by TCRdb, not the authors. Within this sample are around 26,000 clones, with 20% to 25% of them counted one time only. About 4.5% of the sample goes to the ten largest clones.

The source of this sequence is a female donor with papillary thyroid cancer or a benign thyroid nodule (not recorded which). Some clones in this sample may be carry-over from other donors' samples. The sequencing input was adjacent normal tissue.

The nucleotides are TGTGCCAGTAGTATTTGGGGGAACACTGAAGCTTTCTTT. Its product reads: CASSIWGNTEAFF. This sequence uses TRBV19 and TRBJ1-1; the D gene cannot be resolved reliably. Deletion took 3 bases off V and 1 base off J, with a span of 6 bases between the germline ends. Taken from cysteine to phenylalanine, the CDR3 has 13 residues. Of the read, only the CDR3 DNA is kept; its 39 bases are in frame from base 1. The germline V gene (reference sequence) specifies LNHDA as CDR1 and SQIVND as CDR2.